The 21 T cell receptor beta chains reported below all come from one sample, sequenced in a study of T-cell memory formation after mild COVID-19. From the 5' RACE reads, TCRdb called clonotypes with MiXCR, one entry per CDR3 protein. The sample shows roughly 450,000 distinct CDR3 sequences, approximately 18% of them seen only once. The sample was PBMCs or a T cell subset sorted from them (not recorded which). Source of these receptors: an adult woman who had mild COVID-19 (a few samples of this study predate the infection). Cell type and time point are not known.

V gene TRBV20-1 combines with J gene TRBJ2-7, with 8 bases lining up with TRBD1. The CDR3 extends over 13 amino acids. Trimming cost V 3 bases and J 0 bases; bases outside gene matches: 1. Looked up from germline, CDR1 is DFQATT and CDR2 is SNEGSKA (reference sequence). Here the CDR3 reads CSARGQVSYEQYF. The DNA of the CDR3 is TGCAGTGCTAGGGGACAGGTCTCCTACGAGCAGTACTTC.

The V and J genes are TRBV20-1 and TRBJ2-3, with TRBD1 identical over 8 bases. The CDR3 spans 16 residues. From germline, CDR1 is DFQATT and CDR2 SNEGSKA (reference sequence). V lost 3 bases to trimming and J lost 4 bases; unmatched junction nucleotides: 12. The CDR3 spells CSASPGGALDADTQYF. In DNA, the CDR3 is TGCAGTGCTAGTCCAGGGGGCGCATTGGATGCAGATACGCAGTATTTT.

The V and J genes are TRBV12-3 or TRBV12-4 and TRBJ2-1; 11 nucleotides agree with TRBD1. The V segment lost 7 bases and the J segment 6 bases; nucleotides outside the gene matches: 8. The CDR3 is made up of 15 amino acids. CDR3 bases: TGTGCCAGCATCTCCGGGACAGGGGGTTCCAATGAGCAGTTCTTC. Protein product: CASISGTGGSNEQFF.

The chain has TRBV4-1 and TRBJ1-1; D remains unclear. The CDR3 contains 14 residues. The V end lost 0 bases, the J end lost 6 bases, and 11 bases lay between the germline ends. Germline V gene lookup returns CDR1 MGHRA and CDR2 YSYEKL. The CDR3 sequence is CASSQDQALPEAFF. For the CDR3, the DNA is TGCGCCAGCAGCCAAGACCAGGCGCTCCCTGAAGCTTTCTTT.

The chain employs TRBV12-3 or TRBV12-4 and TRBJ2-1; the match to TRBD2 covers 9 bases. The CDR3 runs 15 residues. V was clipped by 2 bases and J by 7 bases; unmatched bases: 6. The CDR3 reads CASSLSSGSKNEQFF. In nucleotides, the CDR3 is TGTGCCAGCAGTTTAAGTAGCGGGAGCAAGAATGAGCAGTTCTTC.

This clonotype was observed a few times. J is TRBJ1-1 and V is TRBV3-1; D not certain. The length of the CDR3 is 12 residues. Looked up from germline, CDR1 is LGHDT and CDR2 is YNNKEL (reference sequence). Between the trimmed V and J ends, which lost 3 bases and 10 bases, there was a span of 12 bases. The DNA for the CDR3 is TGTGCCAGCAGCCATCGCCTCAAAGGAGCTTTCTTT. It codes for CASSHRLKGAFF.

This clonotype has a handful of counts. The V and J genes are TRBV4-3 and TRBJ2-1; D gene unclear. The CDR3 has 13 amino acids. V was shortened by 4 bases and J by 9 bases, with 13 bases between the two germline ends. Germline lookup yields CDR1 LGHNA and CDR2 YSLEER. CDR3 nucleotides: TGCGCCAGCAGCCCCCCCCTCCGTAGTGAGCAGTTCTTC. Residues: CASSPPLRSEQFF.

The sample holds a few counts of this clonotype. The chain carries TRBV9 and TRBJ2-7; TRBD1 agrees at 8 bases. Per germline, CDR1 SGDLS and CDR2 YYNGEE. This CDR3 has 15 residues. V was clipped by 0 bases and J by 3 bases; unmatched bases: 5. The CDR3 spells CASSVAPGGGYEQYF. The CDR3 nucleotides are TGTGCCAGCAGCGTAGCTCCAGGGGGCGGCTACGAGCAGTACTTC.

The rearrangement uses TRBV7-8 and TRBJ1-3, with 7 nucleotides matching TRBD1. Germline CDR1 is SGHVS and CDR2 is FQNEAQ. V was pared by 5 bases and J by 6 bases, with 4 bases of the junction left unmatched. The length of the CDR3 is 13 residues. CDR3 protein: CASSRDSPNTIYF. The CDR3 nucleotides are TGTGCCAGCAGCAGGGACAGCCCAAACACCATATATTTT.

The V call is TRBV19, the J call TRBJ2-1; the match to TRBD2 covers 8 bases. J lost 9 bases, V lost 8 bases, and 9 bases had no gene match. The CDR3 sequence is 13 residues long. From germline, CDR1 is LNHDA and CDR2 SQIVND (reference sequence). For the CDR3, the DNA is TGTGCCAGTGGGACTAGGGGGGCGGGTGAGCAGTTCTTC. Amino acids: CASGTRGAGEQFF.

The V call is TRBV4-1, the J call TRBJ1-2, with 7 bases lining up with TRBD1. Germline V gives CDR1 MGHRA, CDR2 YSYEKL. The J segment lost 3 bases and the V segment lost 0 bases, leaving 4 bases of the junction unmatched. CDR3 length equals 15 residues. In DNA, the CDR3 is TGCGCCAGCAGCCAAGAGGAGGGGGCACACTATGGCTACACCTTC. Translation: CASSQEEGAHYGYTF.

CDR3 in amino acids: CASSLAGTSGIGELFF. CDR3 DNA: TGTGCCAGCAGCTTAGCCGGGACTAGCGGGATCGGGGAGCTGTTTTTT. This chain links TRBV7-3 with TRBJ2-2, with 13 bases matching TRBD2. This CDR3 is 16 amino acids long. The junction had 4 bases not matched to a gene; V was cut back by 2 bases and J by 7 bases. The V gene's germline CDR1 is SGHTA and CDR2 FQGTGA.

This clonotype was seen more than once but under ten times. V is TRBV15 and J is TRBJ1-6; D uncertain. CDR3 length: 14 residues. Trimming took off 1 base at V and 12 bases at J, with 13 bases between the two ends. The germline CDR1 and CDR2 sequences are LNHNV and YYDKDF (reference sequence). The CDR3 sequence: CATSRGVAPGPLHF. The CDR3 bases are TGTGCCACCAGCAGAGGAGTGGCCCCAGGACCCCTCCACTTT.

V gene TRBV6-2 or TRBV6-3 combines with J gene TRBJ2-7, with 14 bases matching TRBD2. The germline V gene has CDR1 MNHEY and CDR2 SVGEGT. The V and J ends lost 0 bases and 1 base, in that order; junction bases with no gene match: 8. This CDR3 has 19 amino acids. CDR3: CASSYSPGLAGVRSYEQYF. CDR3 in DNA: TGTGCCAGCAGTTACTCCCCGGGACTAGCGGGAGTCCGATCCTACGAGCAGTACTTC.

This clonotype was recorded a few times. V is TRBV5-6 and J is TRBJ1-1; D is undetermined. V lost 3 bases, J lost 12 bases, and 15 bases lay in between. Germline V CDR1 and CDR2: SGHDT, YYEEEE. This CDR3 has 12 residues. The CDR3 bases are TGTGCCAGCAGCTCCGATTGGGGAGTACCTTTCTTT. Its translation: CASSSDWGVPFF. Combining the CDR3 with reference TRBV5-6 and TRBJ1-1 gives the whole variable domain DAGVTQSPTHLIKTRGQQVTLRCSPKSGHDTVSWYQQALGQGPQFIFQYYEEEERQRGNFPDRFSGHQFPNYSSELNVNALLLGDSALYLCASSSDWGVPFFGQGTRLTVV.

The V and J genes are TRBV29-1 and TRBJ2-5, with 13 bases lining up with TRBD2. After removal of 7 bases from V and 4 bases from J, the junction contained 3 bases not matched to a gene. CDR3 length: 13 residues. Germline V gene lookup returns CDR1 SQVTM and CDR2 ANQGSEA. The CDR3 bases are TGCAGCGCCGGGACTAGCGGGGCAGAGACCCAGTACTTC. Translated, it gives CSAGTSGAETQYF.

Note on this clonotype: An end of the junction does not agree with germline; a read error may underlie this. The rearrangement joins TRBV7-9 to TRBJ1-2, with D tentatively TRBD1 (5 bases). The CDR3 contains 15 residues. In germline, CDR1 is SEHNR, CDR2 FQNEAQ (reference sequence). CDR3 loop: CASSLERGLGYGYTF. CDR3 coding DNA: TGTGCCAGCAGCTTAGAGCGGGGACTAGGCTATGGATACACCTTC.

This clonotype appeared a few times. The chain is built from TRBV6-5 and TRBJ2-7, with D perhaps TRBD2 (5 bases). Germline V gene data show CDR1 as MNHEY and CDR2 as SVGAGI. CDR3 length equals 13 residues. Trimming took off 6 bases at V and 0 bases at J, with 9 bases between the two ends. The CDR3 loop is CASREGSSYEQYF. DNA of the CDR3: TGTGCCAGCAGAGAAGGGAGCTCCTACGAGCAGTACTTC.

This clonotype turned up a few times. The J gene is TRBJ1-6, the V gene TRBV5-6, with 10 bases lining up with TRBD1. With V trimmed by 0 bases and J by 9 bases, 6 bases remained unmatched. In germline, CDR1 is SGHDT, CDR2 YYEEEE. CDR3 length: 16 residues. CDR3 region: CASSLAPGQGFSPLHF. The CDR3 coding sequence is TGTGCCAGCAGCTTGGCCCCGGGACAGGGGTTTTCACCCCTCCACTTT. Supplemented by reference TRBV5-6 and TRBJ1-6, the full variable domain reads DAGVTQSPTHLIKTRGQQVTLRCSPKSGHDTVSWYQQALGQGPQFIFQYYEEEERQRGNFPDRFSGHQFPNYSSELNVNALLLGDSALYLCASSLAPGQGFSPLHFGNGTRLTVT.

The chain joins TRBV7-3 to TRBJ2-1; possible D gene TRBD1, 5 bases. The CDR3 has 13 residues. CDR1 SGHTA and CDR2 FQGTGA come from the germline V gene. The ends were cut back, 3 bases at V and 6 bases at J, with 9 bases in the middle. CDR3 in DNA: TGTGCCAGCAGCTTCGACAGACGCAATGAGCAGTTCTTC. Residues: CASSFDRRNEQFF.

The sample holds one count of this clonotype. A read error may produce the germline difference seen at one junction end. The chain links TRBV6-1 to TRBJ2-3; D may correspond to TRBD1 or TRBD2 (5 bases each). Germline V gene data show CDR1 as MNHNS and CDR2 as SASEGT. This CDR3 is built from 16 residues. The CDR3 bases are TGTGCCAGCAGTGATGAGGGGAGAGTGGGCACATATACGCAGTATTTT. This codes for CASSDEGRVGTYTQYF.